This T cell receptor (beta chain) derives from a study of Ad26.COV2.S vaccination and SARS-CoV-2 variants. Study-level findings and limits: Placebo recipients trailed vaccine recipients in spike-specific TCR breadth. It is possible that the TCR breadth and depth analyses underestimated the total T cell responses.

The table came from immunoSEQ multiplex PCR; TCRdb's copy has only in-frame clones and leaves some out. This table holds about 420,000 clones, around 89% found once. A note on this clone: Its antigen is unknown.

Treatment reported: roughly 19 received Ad26.COV2.S at low or high dose, single or two shots; roughly 5 received placebo; per-sample allocation not given. The study sampled participants on day 63 after the first vaccine or placebo injection. In Boston, an adult donor aged 18-55 years took part. CDR1 is SNHLY, CDR2 FYNNEI, per germline. CDR3 length: 15 residues. Trimming took 5 bases from V and 2 from J, leaving 12 bases between them. V gene TRBV2 combines with J gene TRBJ2-2, with D hard to call. The receptor was isolated from a person aged 18-65 years who received the Ad26.COV2.S COVID-19 vaccine or a placebo. Specimen: peripheral blood, collected in a trial of Ad26.COV2.S vaccine versus placebo. This CDR3 is CASSPASANTGELFF. The CDR3 bases are TGTGCCAGCAGTCCGGCCTCGGCCAACACCGGGGAGCTGTTTTTT. The entire variable domain, with the rest obtained from reference TRBV2 and TRBJ2-2, is as follows: EPEVTQTPSHQVTQMGQEVILRCVPISNHLYFYWYRQILGQKVEFLVSFYNNEISEKSEIFDDQFSVERPDGSNFTLKIRSTKLEDSAMYFCASSPASANTGELFFGEGSRLTVL.